Listed below are T cell receptor beta chains from one sample, sequenced in a study of T-cell reconstitution after alpha-beta-depleted transplantation in children. MiXCR was run by TCRdb on the PCR reads, yielding one entry per CDR3 protein. The sample gives about 500,000 distinct CDR3 sequences, approximately 32% of which show up once; around 2.5% is in the top ten. The sample in question was PBMCs from the stem cell graft donor, obtained from the stem cell graft. The receptor set was obtained from a human donor who donated a stem cell graft to a child with aplastic anemia. Each CDR3 is given with its conserved first and last residue. The order of the fields is clone size, J gene, D gene, V gene, CDR3 protein, CDR3 DNA. The D gene is left open where the match is weak. Part of the rows lack a size; the others show once, few, many or a class for expanded clones.

size: .; J: TRBJ2-3; D: TRBD2; V: TRBV30; CDR3: CAWSGLAGSSTDTQYF; DNA: TGTGCCTGGAGTGGACTAGCGGGATCCTCCACAGATACGCAGTATTTT
size: few; J: TRBJ2-2; D: .; V: TRBV20-1; CDR3: CSAREQLLSGELFF; DNA: TGCAGTGCTAGAGAACAGCTTTTGAGCGGGGAGCTGTTTTTT
size: few; J: TRBJ2-3; D: TRBD2; V: TRBV7-8; CDR3: CASSSPGTSLRLSTDTQYF; DNA: TGTGCCAGCAGCTCACCCGGGACTAGCCTCAGGCTGAGCACAGATACGCAGTATTTT
size: .; J: TRBJ2-1; D: TRBD2; V: TRBV6-5; CDR3: CASPRGLAQDEQFF; DNA: TGTGCCAGTCCGCGAGGACTAGCTCAGGATGAGCAGTTCTTC
size: few; J: TRBJ1-2; D: TRBD1; V: TRBV6-1; CDR3: CASSSGTANYGYTF; DNA: TGTGCCAGCAGCTCCGGGACAGCAAACTATGGCTACACCTTC
size: many; J: TRBJ2-1; D: .; V: TRBV18; CDR3: CASSPGYEQFF; DNA: TGTGCCAGCTCTCCAGGGTATGAGCAGTTCTTC
size: few; J: TRBJ2-5; D: .; V: TRBV27; CDR3: CASSPLYQETQYF; DNA: TGTGCCAGCAGTCCCTTGTACCAAGAGACCCAGTACTTC
size: .; J: TRBJ2-5; D: TRBD2; V: TRBV7-2; CDR3: CASSLYPSGRQETQYF; DNA: TGTGCCAGCAGCTTATATCCTAGCGGGAGGCAAGAGACCCAGTACTTC
size: .; J: TRBJ2-1; D: .; V: TRBV27; CDR3: CASRAPGSSYNEQFF; DNA: TGTGCCAGCAGGGCCCCGGGAAGCTCCTACAATGAGCAGTTCTTC
size: .; J: TRBJ1-4; D: .; V: TRBV5-1; CDR3: CASSLTTTNEKLFF; DNA: TGCGCCAGCAGCTTGACGACAACTAATGAAAAACTGTTTTTT
size: few; J: TRBJ2-5; D: TRBD1; V: TRBV5-4; CDR3: CASSLFGTARETQYF; DNA: TGTGCCAGCAGCTTGTTCGGGACAGCGCGGGAGACCCAGTACTTC
size: .; J: TRBJ2-1; D: .; V: TRBV19; CDR3: CASSINEQFF; DNA: TGTGCCAGTAGTATCAATGAGCAGTTCTTC
size: .; J: TRBJ2-5; D: .; V: TRBV18; CDR3: CASSPGLWGETQYF; DNA: TGTGCCAGCTCACCGGGACTTTGGGGTGAGACCCAGTACTTC
size: .; J: TRBJ1-2; D: .; V: TRBV20-1; CDR3: CSATLRQLNYGYTF; DNA: TGCAGTGCTACTCTTCGACAGCTTAACTATGGCTACACCTTC
size: .; J: TRBJ1-2; D: TRBD1; V: TRBV13; CDR3: CASSPGTGFSGYTF; DNA: TGTGCCAGCAGCCCCGGGACAGGGTTTAGTGGCTACACCTTC
size: .; J: TRBJ2-3; D: .; V: TRBV7-2; CDR3: CASSLGFAVLDTQYF; DNA: TGTGCCAGCAGCTTAGGGTTTGCGGTATTAGATACGCAGTATTTT
size: .; J: TRBJ1-4; D: TRBD1; V: TRBV5-1; CDR3: CASRPDRDELFF; DNA: TGCGCCAGCAGACCTGACAGGGACGAACTGTTTTTT
size: .; J: TRBJ2-3; D: .; V: TRBV6-2/TRBV6-3; CDR3: CASRRTADTQYF; DNA: TGTGCCAGCAGGAGGACTGCAGATACGCAGTATTTT
size: .; J: TRBJ2-3; D: .; V: TRBV4-2; CDR3: CASSRQLSTDTQYF; DNA: TGTGCCAGCAGCCGTCAACTGAGCACAGATACGCAGTATTTT
size: few; J: TRBJ2-1; D: TRBD2; V: TRBV4-3; CDR3: CASSPSSGRRSSYNEQFF; DNA: TGCGCCAGCAGCCCCTCCAGCGGGAGGCGCAGCTCCTACAATGAGCAGTTCTTC